This T cell receptor beta chain came from a study of blood T cell repertoires in COVID-19. Looking at the study overall: T cells, B-cell-depleted T cells, or PBMCs supplied cDNA or gDNA.

Libraries were prepared by immunoSEQ multiplex PCR; TCRdb keeps only in-frame clonotypes and omits some of them. The sample contains 250,000 to 300,000 clones, roughly nine tenths of which appear only once. Germline V lookup: CDR1 WNHNN, CDR2 SYGVQD (reference sequence). With 7 bases removed from V and 6 bases from J, the gap between germline ends came to 6 bases. This CDR3 is built from 11 residues. This sequence was found in a woman aged 25 to 39 with COVID-19, enrolled during active disease. Sequences were obtained from peripheral blood. The chain joins TRBV10-1 to TRBJ2-2; a possible D gene is TRBD1 (5 bases). The CDR3 coding sequence is TGCGCCAGCAAAGGGGCCGGGGAGCTGTTTTTT. Translated, it gives CASKGAGELFF.